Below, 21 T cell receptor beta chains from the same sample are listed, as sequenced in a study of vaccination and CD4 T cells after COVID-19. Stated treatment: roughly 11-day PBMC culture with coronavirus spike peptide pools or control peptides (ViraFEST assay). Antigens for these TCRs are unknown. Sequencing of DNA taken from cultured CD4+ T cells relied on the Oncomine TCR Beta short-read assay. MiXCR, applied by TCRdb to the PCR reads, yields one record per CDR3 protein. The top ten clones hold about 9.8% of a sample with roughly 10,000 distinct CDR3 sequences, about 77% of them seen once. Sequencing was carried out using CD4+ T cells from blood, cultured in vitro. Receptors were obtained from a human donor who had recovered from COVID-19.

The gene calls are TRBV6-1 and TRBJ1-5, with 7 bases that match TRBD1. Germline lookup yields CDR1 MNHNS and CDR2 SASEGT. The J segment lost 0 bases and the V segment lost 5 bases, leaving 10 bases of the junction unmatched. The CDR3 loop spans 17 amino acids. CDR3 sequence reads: CASSLTGAVGSNQPQHF. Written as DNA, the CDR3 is TGTGCCAGCAGTCTTACAGGGGCGGTTGGTAGCAATCAGCCCCAGCATTTT.

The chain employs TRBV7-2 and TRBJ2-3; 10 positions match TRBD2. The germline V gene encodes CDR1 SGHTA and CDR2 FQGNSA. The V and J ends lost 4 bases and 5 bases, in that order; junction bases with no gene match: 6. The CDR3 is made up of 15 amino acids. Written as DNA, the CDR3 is TGTGCCAGCAGCTACGTAGCGGGAGGTGGAGATACGCAGTATTTT. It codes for CASSYVAGGGDTQYF.

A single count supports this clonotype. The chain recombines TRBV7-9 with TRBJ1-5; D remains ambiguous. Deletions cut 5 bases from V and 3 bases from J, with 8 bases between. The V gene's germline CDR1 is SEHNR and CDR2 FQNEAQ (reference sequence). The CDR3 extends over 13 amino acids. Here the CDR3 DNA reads TGTGCCAGCAGCGGGAGCTTCAATCAGCCCCAGCATTTT. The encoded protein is CASSGSFNQPQHF.

This chain's CDR3 is CASSLPISGANVLTF. CDR3 nucleotides: TGTGCCAGCAGCTTACCCATCTCTGGGGCCAACGTCCTGACTTTC. V is TRBV7-9 and J is TRBJ2-6, with D unclear. This CDR3 is built from 15 residues. The V gene lost 2 bases and the J gene lost 0 bases, with 5 bases spanning the gap. The germline V gene encodes CDR1 SEHNR and CDR2 FQNEAQ (reference sequence).

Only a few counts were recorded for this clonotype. CDR3 sequence reads: CSARDTDSALTKNIQYF. DNA for the CDR3: TGCAGTGCTAGAGATACGGACTCCGCCCTAACCAAAAACATTCAGTACTTC. The chain links TRBV20-1 to TRBJ2-4, with D tentatively TRBD2 (5 bases). The ends were cut back, 0 bases at V and 2 bases at J, with 17 bases in the middle. There are 17 residues in the CDR3. Germline-derived CDR1 and CDR2 are DFQATT and SNEGSKA (reference sequence).

DNA of the CDR3: TGTGCCAGCAGGCAGCGGTACTCTGGAAACACCATATATTTT. Translated: CASRQRYSGNTIYF. The chain joins TRBV6-1 to TRBJ1-3; D gene ambiguous. Germline assignment: CDR1 MNHNS and CDR2 SASEGT. This CDR3 is 14 amino acids long. Trimming left V 6 bases short and J 0 bases short, with 9 bases between.

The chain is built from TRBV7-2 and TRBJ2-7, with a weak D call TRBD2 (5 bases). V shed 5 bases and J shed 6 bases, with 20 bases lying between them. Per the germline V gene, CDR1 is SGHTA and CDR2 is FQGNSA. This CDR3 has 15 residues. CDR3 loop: CASSPAGLLGREQYF. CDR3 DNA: TGTGCCAGCAGCCCCGCGGGCCTCCTCGGCCGCGAGCAGTACTTC.

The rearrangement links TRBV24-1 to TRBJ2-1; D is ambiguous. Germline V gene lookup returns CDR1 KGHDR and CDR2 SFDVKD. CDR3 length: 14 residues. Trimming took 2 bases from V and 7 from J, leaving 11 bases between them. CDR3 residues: CATSDYPVRNEQFF. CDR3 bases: TGTGCCACCAGTGATTACCCCGTCCGGAATGAGCAGTTCTTC.

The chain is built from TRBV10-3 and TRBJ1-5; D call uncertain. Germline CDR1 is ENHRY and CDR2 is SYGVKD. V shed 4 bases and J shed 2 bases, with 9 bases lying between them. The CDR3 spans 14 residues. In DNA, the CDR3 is TGTGCCATCAGTGGGAGAGTCGGCAATCAGCCCCAGCATTTT. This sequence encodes CAISGRVGNQPQHF.

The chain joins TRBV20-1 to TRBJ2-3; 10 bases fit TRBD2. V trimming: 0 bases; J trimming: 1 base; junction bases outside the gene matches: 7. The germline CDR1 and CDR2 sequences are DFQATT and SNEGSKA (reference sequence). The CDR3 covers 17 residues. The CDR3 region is CSARDPGLASRTDTQYF. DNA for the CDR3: TGCAGTGCTAGAGACCCGGGACTAGCGTCCCGCACAGATACGCAGTATTTT.

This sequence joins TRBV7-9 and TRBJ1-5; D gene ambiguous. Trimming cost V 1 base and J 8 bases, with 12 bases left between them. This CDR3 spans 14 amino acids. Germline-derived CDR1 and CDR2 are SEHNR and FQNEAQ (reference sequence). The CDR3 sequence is CASSLGPPGEPQHF. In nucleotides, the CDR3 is TGTGCCAGCAGCTTAGGACCCCCTGGGGAGCCCCAGCATTTT.

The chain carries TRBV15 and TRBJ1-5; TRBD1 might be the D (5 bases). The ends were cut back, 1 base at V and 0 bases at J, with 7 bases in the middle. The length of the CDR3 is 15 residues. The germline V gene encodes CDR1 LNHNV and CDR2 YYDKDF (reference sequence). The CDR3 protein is CATSRVDSSNQPQHF. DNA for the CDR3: TGTGCCACCAGCAGAGTCGACAGTAGCAATCAGCCCCAGCATTTT.

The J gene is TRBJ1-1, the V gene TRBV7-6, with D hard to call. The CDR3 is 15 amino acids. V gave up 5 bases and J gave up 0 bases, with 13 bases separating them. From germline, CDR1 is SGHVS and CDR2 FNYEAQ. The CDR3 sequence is CASSPGPVLNTEAFF. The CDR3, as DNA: TGTGCCAGCAGCCCCGGACCGGTCCTGAACACTGAAGCTTTCTTT.

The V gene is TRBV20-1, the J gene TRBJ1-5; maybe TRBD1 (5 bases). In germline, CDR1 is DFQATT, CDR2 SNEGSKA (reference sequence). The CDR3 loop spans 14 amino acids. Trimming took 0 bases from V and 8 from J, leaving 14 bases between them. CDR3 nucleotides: TGCAGTGCTAGAGATCCGGGACTCGTGGAGCCCCAGCATTTT. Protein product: CSARDPGLVEPQHF.

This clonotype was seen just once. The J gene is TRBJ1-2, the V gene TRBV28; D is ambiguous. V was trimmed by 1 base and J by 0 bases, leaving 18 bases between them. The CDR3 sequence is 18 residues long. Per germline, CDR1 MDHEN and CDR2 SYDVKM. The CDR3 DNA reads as TGTGCCAGCAGTTTATCTCGGCGCGGTAAGGCAGCTAACTATGGCTACACCTTC. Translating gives CASSLSRRGKAANYGYTF.

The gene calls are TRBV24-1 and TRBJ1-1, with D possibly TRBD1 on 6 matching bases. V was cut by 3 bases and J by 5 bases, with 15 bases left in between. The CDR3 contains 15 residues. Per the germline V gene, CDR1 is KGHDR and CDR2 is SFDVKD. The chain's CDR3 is CATSDNTGRGTEAFF. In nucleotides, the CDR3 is TGTGCCACCAGTGATAATACAGGGAGGGGTACTGAAGCTTTCTTT.

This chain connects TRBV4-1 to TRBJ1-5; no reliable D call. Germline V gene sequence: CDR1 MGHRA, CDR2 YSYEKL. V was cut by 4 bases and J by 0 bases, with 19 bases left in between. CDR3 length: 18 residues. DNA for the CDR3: TGCGCCAGCAGCCGGCAACTCGGGAAGGATTATAGCAATCAGCCCCAGCATTTT. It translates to CASSRQLGKDYSNQPQHF.

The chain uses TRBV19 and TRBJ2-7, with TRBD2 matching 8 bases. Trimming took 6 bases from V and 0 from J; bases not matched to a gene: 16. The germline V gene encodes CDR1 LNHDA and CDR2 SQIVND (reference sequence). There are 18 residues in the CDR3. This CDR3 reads CASSSAQGSGIFSYEQYF. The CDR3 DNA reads TGTGCCAGTAGCTCAGCCCAAGGTAGCGGGATTTTCTCCTACGAGCAGTACTTC.

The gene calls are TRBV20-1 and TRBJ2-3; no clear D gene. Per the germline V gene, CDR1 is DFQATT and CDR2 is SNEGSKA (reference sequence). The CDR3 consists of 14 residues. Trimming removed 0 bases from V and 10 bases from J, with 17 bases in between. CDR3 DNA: TGCAGTGCTAGAGACCCCCTTATGTCAGGCTCGCAGTATTTT. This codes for CSARDPLMSGSQYF.

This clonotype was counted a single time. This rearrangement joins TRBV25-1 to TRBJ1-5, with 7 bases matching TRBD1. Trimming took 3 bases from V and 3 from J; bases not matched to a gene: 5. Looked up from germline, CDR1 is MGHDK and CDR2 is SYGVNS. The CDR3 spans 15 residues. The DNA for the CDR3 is TGTGCCAGCAGTGACACAGGGGTCCCCAATCAGCCCCAGCATTTT. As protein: CASSDTGVPNQPQHF.

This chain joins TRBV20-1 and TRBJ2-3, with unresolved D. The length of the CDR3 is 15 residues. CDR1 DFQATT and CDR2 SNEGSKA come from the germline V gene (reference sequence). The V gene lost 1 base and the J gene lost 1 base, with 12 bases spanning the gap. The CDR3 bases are TGCAGTGCTAGAGGGCCGCCGGGCCGCACAGATACGCAGTATTTT. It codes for CSARGPPGRTDTQYF.